This T cell receptor (beta chain) was obtained from a study of early T cells in non-severe SARS-CoV-2 infection. This clonotype was counted ten times or more. Its antigen remains unidentified. Whole-study results and caveats: Anti-spike CD8 specificities were favored by VDJdb matching, whose results missed private and CD4 specificities.

Unique molecular identifiers were added to individual cDNA molecules. MiXCR, applied by TCRdb to the 5' RACE reads, yields one record per CDR3 protein. The repertoire includes fewer than 85,000 distinct CDR3 sequences, around 10% of them detected once, and around 12% sits in the top ten. The CDR3 is 10 amino acids. Per germline, CDR1 SQVTM and CDR2 ANQGSEA. V gave up 7 bases and J gave up 15 bases, with 16 bases separating them. The chain has TRBV29-1 and TRBJ2-1; tentatively, D is TRBD1 (6 bases). The clonotype comes from an adult who was a healthcare worker with PCR-confirmed SARS-CoV-2 infection or an uninfected control (not recorded which). The sequencing used whole blood, collected at baseline. The CDR3 DNA sequence: TGCAGCGCCTACTCAGGGGCATCGTTCTTC. Translated, it gives CSAYSGASFF.